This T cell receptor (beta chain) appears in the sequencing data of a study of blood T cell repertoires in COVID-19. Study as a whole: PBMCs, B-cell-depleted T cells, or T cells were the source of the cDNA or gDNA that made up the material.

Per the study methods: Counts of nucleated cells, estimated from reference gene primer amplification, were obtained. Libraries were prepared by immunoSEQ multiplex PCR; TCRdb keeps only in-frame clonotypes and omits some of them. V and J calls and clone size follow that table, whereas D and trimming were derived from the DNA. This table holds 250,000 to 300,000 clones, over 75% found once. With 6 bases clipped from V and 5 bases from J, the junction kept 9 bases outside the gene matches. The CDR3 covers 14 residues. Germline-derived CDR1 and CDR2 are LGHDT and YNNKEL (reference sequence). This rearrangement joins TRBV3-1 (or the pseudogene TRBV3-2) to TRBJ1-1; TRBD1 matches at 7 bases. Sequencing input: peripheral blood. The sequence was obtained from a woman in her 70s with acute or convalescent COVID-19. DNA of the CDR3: TGTGCCAGCAGGGCAGGGGGACAATTTACTGAAGCTTTCTTT. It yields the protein CASRAGGQFTEAFF.